Listed below are T cell receptor beta chains from one sample, sequenced in a study of blood T cell repertoires in COVID-19. The assay was immunoSEQ multiplex PCR, and TCRdb's table has in-frame clones only and misses some. The sample includes 380,000 or so clones, roughly 90% of them seen just once. The source material was peripheral blood. The source of these receptors is a man aged 40-55 years with acute or convalescent COVID-19. The CDR3 runs from the conserved cysteine through the conserved F or W. Fields, in order: J gene, D gene, V gene, clone size, CDR3 DNA, CDR3 protein. A D gene is named only where the DNA matches it firmly. Not all rows give a size; the values are once, few, many and, for expanded clones, a class.

TRBJ1-6 | TRBD1 | TRBV5-1 | . | TGCGCCAGCAGCTGGGGACAGGGGAATTCACCCCTCCACTTT | CASSWGQGNSPLHF
TRBJ1-1 | . | TRBV27 | . | TGTGCCAGCAGTTCTCCCAGGGTCACTGAAGCTTTCTTT | CASSSPRVTEAFF
TRBJ2-7 | TRBD1 | TRBV5-5 | . | TGTGCCAGCAGCGCGGGACAGGGGGCGACCCACGAGCAGTACTTC | CASSAGQGATHEQYF
TRBJ2-3 | TRBD1 | TRBV19 | . | TGTGCCAGTAGTCCGGGACAGGGAAAAGATACGCAGTATTTT | CASSPGQGKDTQYF
TRBJ2-2 | . | TRBV11-3 | . | TGTGCCAGCAGCTTAGGTAGCCTCGGGGAGCTGTTTTTT | CASSLGSLGELFF
TRBJ1-1 | . | TRBV2 | . | TGTGCCAGAAAACTCCGGGGGGACACTGAAGCTTTCTTT | CARKLRGDTEAFF
TRBJ1-5 | . | TRBV6-5 | . | TGTGCCAGCAGTTATCTAGGTCAGCCCCAGCATTTT | CASSYLGQPQHF
TRBJ1-2 | TRBD1 | TRBV7-2 | . | TGTGCCAGCAGCCCGGACAGGGGTGGCTATGGCTACACCTTC | CASSPDRGGYGYTF
TRBJ1-3 | . | TRBV5-4 | . | TGTGCCAGCAGCTTGTCCACAGGGGGAAACACCATATATTTT | CASSLSTGGNTIYF
TRBJ2-7 | TRBD1 | TRBV7-2 | . | TGTGCCAGCAGCAACAGGGGTCAGGACGAGCAGTACTTC | CASSNRGQDEQYF
TRBJ2-7 | . | TRBV28 | . | TGTGCCAGCAGTTTTCTGTTTGCTAACTCCTACGAGCAGTACTTC | CASSFLFANSYEQYF
TRBJ2-7 | TRBD2 | TRBV28 | . | TGTGCCAGCAGTTTTTTCGGCGGGAGGGCCTACGAGCAGTACTTC | CASSFFGGRAYEQYF
TRBJ1-4 | . | TRBV4-2 | . | TGTGCCAGCAGCCCAACGGGGGGTAGTAAAACTAATGAAAAACTGTTTTTT | CASSPTGGSKTNEKLFF
TRBJ1-4 | . | TRBV5-4 | . | TGTGCCAGCAGCTTAGGGCAGGGAACTAATGAAAAACTGTTTTTT | CASSLGQGTNEKLFF
TRBJ2-7 | TRBD1 | TRBV3-1/TRBV3-2 | . | TGTGCCAGCAGCCGGGTGACAGGGGGCGTCTACGAGCAGTACTTC | CASSRVTGGVYEQYF
TRBJ1-6 | . | TRBV3-1/TRBV3-2 | . | TGTGCCAGCAGCCCTCTCCTAAATTCACCCCTCCACTTT | CASSPLLNSPLHF
TRBJ1-6 | . | TRBV5-1 | . | TGCGCCAGCAGGTCTCAGGATAATTCACCCCTCCACTTT | CASRSQDNSPLHF
TRBJ1-3 | . | TRBV5-4 | . | TGTGCCAGCAGCCGCTCGACGGAGGACTCTGGAAACACCATATATTTT | CASSRSTEDSGNTIYF
TRBJ1-2 | TRBD1 | TRBV19 | . | TGTGCCAGTAAGCGACAGGGGGCTTCTCCGGAAGGCTACACCTTC | CASKRQGASPEGYTF
TRBJ2-2 | TRBD1 | TRBV2 | . | TGTGCCAGCAGTGAATTCGGGTCGGGGGACAGGGATGGAGGCGGGGAGCTGTTTTTT | CASSEFGSGDRDGGGELFF
TRBJ2-6 | TRBD1 | TRBV7-2 | . | TGTGCCAGCAGCTTAGGTGGGACAGACCACTCTGGGGCCAACGTCCTGACTTTC | CASSLGGTDHSGANVLTF
TRBJ1-5 | . | TRBV7-2 | once | TGTGCCAGCAGCTTAACGCACAGGGGCAATCAGCCCCAGCATTTT | CASSLTHRGNQPQHF
TRBJ1-2 | . | TRBV6-5 | . | TGTGCCAGCAGGCGGATCAGACAGGCGAATGGCTACACCTTC | CASRRIRQANGYTF
TRBJ2-7 | . | TRBV27 | . | TGTGCCAGCAGTTTATCGACAGGTAGCTCCTACGAGCAGTACTTC | CASSLSTGSSYEQYF
TRBJ2-2 | . | TRBV19 | . | TGTGCCAGTAGGAGGGCCGGGGAGCTGTTTTTT | CASRRAGELFF
TRBJ1-2 | TRBD1 | TRBV6-6 | . | TGTGCCAGCAGACTAGGGGGACAGGGATATGGCTACACCTTC | CASRLGGQGYGYTF
TRBJ1-1 | . | TRBV29-1 | . | TGCAGCGGGAAGGCAGGGGTCGCGAACACTGAAGCTTTCTTT | CSGKAGVANTEAFF
TRBJ2-5 | TRBD1 | TRBV30 | . | TGTGCCTGGAGTGTACAGGGGAAGACCCAGTACTTC | CAWSVQGKTQYF
TRBJ1-1 | . | TRBV5-1 | . | TGCGCCAGCAGCTTTTCAGAGAACACTGAAGCTTTCTTT | CASSFSENTEAFF
TRBJ1-1 | . | TRBV4-3 | . | TGCGCCAGCAGCCACCCGAGGGATGGCGGAGTGAACACTGAAGCTTTCTTT | CASSHPRDGGVNTEAFF
TRBJ1-2 | . | TRBV6-6 | . | TGTGCCAGCAGTGAGACACGGCAGAACTATGGCTACACCTTC | CASSETRQNYGYTF
TRBJ1-2 | . | TRBV9 | . | TGTGCCAGCAGCGATCGACAGGATTCAGCAACTCATGGCTACACCTTC | CASSDRQDSATHGYTF
TRBJ1-4 | TRBD1 | TRBV7-9 | . | TGTGCCAGCAGCTTAGCAGTCGGACAGGGTGGCGAAAAACTGTTTTTT | CASSLAVGQGGEKLFF
TRBJ1-5 | . | TRBV6-5 | . | TGTGCCAGCAAGAGCGGGGCGAGCAATCAGCCCCAGCATTTT | CASKSGASNQPQHF
TRBJ2-7 | TRBD2 | TRBV7-2 | . | TGTGCCAGCAGCTCCAACCTAGCGGGGGACCCCTACGAGCAGTACTTC | CASSSNLAGDPYEQYF
TRBJ2-3 | TRBD2 | TRBV9 | once | TGTGCCAGCAGCCCCGGGAGGCTAGCCGATACGCAGTATTTT | CASSPGRLADTQYF
TRBJ2-3 | . | TRBV6-5 | . | TGTGCCAGCAGTTCGTGGGGGGGCCAGTCAGATACGCAGTATTTT | CASSSWGGQSDTQYF
TRBJ1-5 | . | TRBV19 | . | TGTGCCAGTAGCCCAGGGGTTTCAGGGCAGCCCCAGCATTTT | CASSPGVSGQPQHF
TRBJ1-5 | TRBD1 | TRBV9 | . | TGTGCCAGCAGCGCGACAGGGGGCGCAGGTCAGCCCCAGCATTTT | CASSATGGAGQPQHF
TRBJ1-1 | . | TRBV4-1 | . | TGCGCCAGCAGCCTACAGGGCCTGAACACTGAAGCTTTCTTT | CASSLQGLNTEAFF
TRBJ1-6 | . | TRBV5-1 | . | TGCGCCAGCAGCTTGGCGGGGTTATCACCCCTCCACTTT | CASSLAGLSPLHF
TRBJ1-5 | . | TRBV7-8 | . | TGTGCCAGCAGCTTAGGTGCAGTGGGGACTCAGAATCAGCCCCAGCATTTT | CASSLGAVGTQNQPQHF
TRBJ2-3 | TRBD2 | TRBV5-1 | . | TGCGCCAGCAGCTTTAGCGGGGGGGCAATAGATACGCAGTATTTT | CASSFSGGAIDTQYF
TRBJ2-4 | TRBD1 | TRBV5-1 | . | TGCGCCAGCAGTCTGGACAGGGAAAAAAACATTCAGTACTTC | CASSLDREKNIQYF
TRBJ1-2 | TRBD1 | TRBV29-1 | . | TGCAGCGTTGGCGTGCTGACAGGGGGCGATGGCTACACCTTC | CSVGVLTGGDGYTF
TRBJ2-3 | TRBD2 | TRBV7-3 | . | TGTGCCAGCAGCTTAAGCCTAGCGGGTCCCATGAGGTTGCAGTATTTT | CASSLSLAGPMRLQYF
TRBJ2-2 | . | TRBV7-6 | . | TGTGCCAGCAGCCTCACAGGGCCCGGGGAGCTGTTTTTT | CASSLTGPGELFF
TRBJ1-1 | TRBD1 | TRBV28 | . | TGTGCCAGCAGTCCGTGGACAGGGTCGAACACTGAAGCTTTCTTT | CASSPWTGSNTEAFF
TRBJ1-1 | . | TRBV3-1/TRBV3-2 | . | TGTGCCAGCAGTCCTACAGGGAGCGGTGAAGCTTTCTTT | CASSPTGSGEAFF
TRBJ2-7 | TRBD1 | TRBV10-1 | . | TGCGCCAGCAGCGACAGGGACGAGCAGTACTTC | CASSDRDEQYF
TRBJ2-3 | TRBD2 | TRBV6-2/TRBV6-3 | . | TGTGCCAGCAGTAATCTAGCGGGGGGAGGAGATACGCAGTATTTT | CASSNLAGGGDTQYF
TRBJ2-3 | . | TRBV21-1 | few | TGTGCCAGCAGCAGGCTAGCGGAGTGGGGTAGCACAGATACGCAGTATTTT | CASSRLAEWGSTDTQYF
TRBJ1-1 | . | TRBV18 | . | TGTGCCAGCTCGACGGGGATACAGGGTAGCAACACTGAAGCTTTCTTT | CASSTGIQGSNTEAFF
TRBJ2-1 | . | TRBV5-8 | . | TGTGCCAGCAGCCACGGTGCGGGACCACGTATTGTCGGTGAGCAGTTCTTC | CASSHGAGPRIVGEQFF
TRBJ2-5 | TRBD2 | TRBV11-2 | . | TGTGCCAGGGGACTAGCGGGAGGGCGGTACCTCCAAGAGACCCAGTACTTC | CARGLAGGRYLQETQYF
TRBJ1-1 | . | TRBV19 | . | TGTGCCAGTAGTATCTCCAGGGGCGTCACTGAAGCTTTCTTT | CASSISRGVTEAFF
TRBJ1-2 | . | TRBV5-4 | . | TGTGCCAGCAGCCGTTTGCTCGGTGGTGATGGCTACACCTTC | CASSRLLGGDGYTF
TRBJ1-5 | . | TRBV12-3/TRBV12-4 | . | TGTGCCACTGGGAAGGGGATGGGGCCCCAGCATTTT | CATGKGMGPQHF